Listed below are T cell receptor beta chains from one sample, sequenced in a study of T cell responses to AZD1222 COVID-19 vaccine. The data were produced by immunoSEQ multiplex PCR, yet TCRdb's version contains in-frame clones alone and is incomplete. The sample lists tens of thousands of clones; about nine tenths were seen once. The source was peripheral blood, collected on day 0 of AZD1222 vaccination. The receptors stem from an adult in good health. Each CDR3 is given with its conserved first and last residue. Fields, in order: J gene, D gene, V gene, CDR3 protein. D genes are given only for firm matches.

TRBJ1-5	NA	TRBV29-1	CSVGGTGNQPQHF
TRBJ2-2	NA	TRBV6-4	CASSDSSDTGELFF
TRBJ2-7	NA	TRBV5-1	CASRLGSVALMEEQYF
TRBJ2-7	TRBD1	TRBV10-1	CASSARDRGATYEQYF
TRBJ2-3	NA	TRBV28	CAAGADTQYF
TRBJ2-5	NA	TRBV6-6	CASSYPQDRQETQYF
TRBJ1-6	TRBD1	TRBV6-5	CASSYGDSSYNSPLHF
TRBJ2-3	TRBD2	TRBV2	CANVAGGEADTQYF
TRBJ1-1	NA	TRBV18	CASSPLDVNTEAFF
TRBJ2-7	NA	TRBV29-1	CSVEEEQDEQYF
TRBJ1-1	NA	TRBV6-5	CASKAREINEAFF